This TCR beta chain was captured in a study of regulatory T cells in long-lasting Graves disease. For the study at large: Graves' patients, diagnosed recently, had received antithyroid drugs under 3 months.

Notes on the study in general: The study found persistent patients shared more public clonotypes (more than 2,500) than new patients (just over 950).

A word on this clonotype: Its antigen remains unknown. The CDR3 end shows no conserved phenylalanine or tryptophan, and so a read error is likely. The DNA is omitted, as the CDR3 cannot be located on it reliably, and the CDR3 follows TCRdb's listing.

As for time point: newly diagnosed GD, antithyroid drugs for less than 3 months. PBMC-extracted RNA yielded the TCR library. Researchers made TCR beta libraries by using iRepertoire HTBI primers and running Arm-PCR on CDR3 regions. TCRdb re-called the multiplex PCR reads through MiXCR, storing one row per CDR3 protein. The table records roughly 430,000 distinct CDR3 sequences, 16% of them present only once. The sample also formed part of further work on T cells in Graves' hyperthyroidism and ophthalmopathy. That source notes: Patients with ophthalmopathy were separated from those with stable hyperthyroidism by a 13 V-J model.

The sequencing used peripheral blood mononuclear cells (PBMCs), collected at new diagnosis, from a patient treated with antithyroid drugs. This clonotype was obtained from a woman in her twenties or thirties with Graves disease.

CDR3 loop: CAWPIGTPQTS. The gene calls are TRBV30 and TRBJ2-1; the D segment call TRBD2 is taken from the table without a DNA check. Ends included, the CDR3 has 11 residues. Looked up from germline, CDR1 is GTSNPN and CDR2 is SVGIG (reference sequence).